Listed below are T cell receptor beta chains from one sample, sequenced in a study of shared clonotypes between healthy human individuals. Method: immunoSEQ multiplex PCR; TCRdb's copy keeps in-frame clones and lacks some. The table lists over 400,000 clones, more than 95% of them singletons. The sample comprised naive CD4+ T cells sorted from blood. These receptors came from a woman in her twenties or thirties in good health. CDR3s include the opening cysteine and the closing phenylalanine or tryptophan. The order of the fields is CDR3 protein, CDR3 DNA, V gene, clone size, J gene, D gene, CDR3 length. A D gene is named only where the DNA matches it firmly. Not every row has a clone size; where given, it reads once, few, many or a size class.

CAWSVLSGIVYEQYF	TGTGCCTGGAGTGTACTTTCGGGCATAGTTTACGAGCAGTACTTC	TRBV30	.	TRBJ2-7	.	15
CASSWAGSGSSYEQYF	TGCGCCAGCAGCTGGGCGGGAAGCGGGAGCTCCTACGAGCAGTACTTC	TRBV5-1	.	TRBJ2-7	TRBD2	16
CARIDRGTTNDNEQFF	TGTGCCAGGATTGATCGAGGGACAACCAACGACAATGAGCAGTTCTTC	TRBV27	.	TRBJ2-1	.	16
CSAPRDTEAFF	TGCAGTGCTCCCAGGGACACTGAAGCTTTCTTT	TRBV20-1	few	TRBJ1-1	.	11
CVMARGLAGDSEQYF	TGTGTCATGGCAAGGGGACTGGCGGGAGACAGCGAGCAGTACTTC	TRBV5-4	once	TRBJ2-7	TRBD2	15
CASSLGQGHEKLFF	TGTGCCAGCAGCTTAGGGCAGGGCCATGAAAAACTGTTTTTT	TRBV5-4	.	TRBJ1-4	.	14
CASSDRGREGAFF	TGCGCCAGCAGTGACAGGGGGCGCGAGGGAGCTTTCTTT	TRBV10-2	.	TRBJ1-1	TRBD1	13
CASSLSRGFTYEQYF	TGTGCCAGCAGTTTGTCAAGGGGGTTCACCTACGAGCAGTACTTC	TRBV27	.	TRBJ2-7	.	15
CASSLSTNTEAFF	TGCGCCAGCAGCTTGAGCACGAACACTGAAGCTTTCTTT	TRBV5-1	.	TRBJ1-1	.	13
CASSAPLAVNYEQYF	TGTGCCAGCAGCGCGCCTCTAGCGGTAAACTACGAGCAGTACTTC	TRBV21-1	.	TRBJ2-7	.	15